This T cell receptor beta chain was identified in a study of CD8 T cells in Susac syndrome (dated by TCRdb to between 2018 and 2021). Study-level background: Of the Susac syndrome patients who were sequenced, eight or nine were in clinical remission while more than five had clinically active disease. Whether CD8+ T cell activation and differentiation in Susac syndrome was antigen driven was tested using repertoire sequencing. At blood withdrawal, Susac syndrome patients were therapy-naive, treated with corticosteroids (with IVIg additionally given to some), or treated with IVIg alone.

RNA was extracted using the RNeasy kit, and roughly 0.5 to 1 microgram was reverse transcribed with random hexamers. The immunoSEQ multiplex PCR assay, covering 54 Vbeta and 13 Jbeta segments, was used to amplify TCR beta CDR3 regions. To correct PCR amplification bias, a synthetic template baseline was used for both primer optimization and computational correction. As for the original processing: Only productive sequences were kept, with reads annotated to V, D and J genes according to IMGT and analyzed in immunoSEQ Analyzer. To calculate clonality, Shannon entropy was normalized by log2 of the number of productive unique sequences and then subtracted from one. For each patient and control, public and private clones were evaluated among the 100 most prevalent clones. Susac-specific clones were defined as absent from healthy and MS cohorts, 800 to 1,200 published viral clones and other ImmuneACCESS disease sequences. TCRdb reprocessing: public reads trimmed at Q25 with fastp, clones called with MiXCR, in-frame beta chains kept. Identical CDR3 proteins give one entry, which carries the most common genes and DNA. What appears here as the V and J calls and clone size reflects TCRdb's work, not the paper's. The sample includes 150,000 or so distinct CDR3 sequences, with around 95% observed a single time. About 0.13% of the sample comes from the top ten.

Peripheral blood CD8+ and CD4+ T cells from healthy donors, Susac syndrome patients and multiple sclerosis patients were profiled using high-throughput TCR beta sequencing. Susac syndrome patients met recently defined diagnostic criteria for definite or probable disease. Bulk CD8+ and CD4+ T cells were purified by magnetic negative isolation, whereas CD8+ TEMRA cells were enriched by FACS. Blood was collected in EDTA tubes and processed within 24 hours, with PBMCs isolated through density gradient centrifugation. PBMCs intended for TCR sequencing were cryopreserved in liquid nitrogen and were subsequently thawed in a 37 degrees C water bath. The sorted or isolated CD4+, CD8+ and CD8+ TEMRA cells had a purity of 90% or higher. Here is what the overall study found, with its caveats: The TCR sequencing and HLA analysis was acknowledged to have included a relatively small number of individuals. No clonal expansion was detected in the CD4+ T cell repertoire of Susac syndrome patients.

In the case of this clonotype: Its antigen specificity is not known. It has no much larger one-base neighbor in the sample; base qualities were not kept.

CDR1 and CDR2, per the germline V gene, are MNHEY and SVGEGT. V is cut back by 6 bases and J by 2 bases, with 12 bases in the junction unmatched. The CDR3 contains 16 residues, cysteine and phenylalanine counted. Only the CDR3 DNA stays, 48 bases, in frame from base 1. Material: CD4+ T cells from PBMCs. This TCR was sampled from a human donor with Susac syndrome. This receptor chain uses TRBV6-2 or TRBV6-3 and TRBJ2-5; 7 central bases correspond to TRBD2. Here is the DNA: TGTGCCAGCAGCGCGACTCTAGCGGCCAATCAAGAGACCCAGTACTTC. Protein translation: CASSATLAANQETQYF.